This T cell receptor (beta chain) was sequenced for a study of cytomegalovirus exposure and HLA in healthy donors. Germline-derived CDR1 and CDR2 are SEHNR and FQNEAQ (reference sequence). V shed 5 bases and J shed 4 bases, with 12 bases lying between them. The length of the CDR3 is 13 residues. To note about this clone: Its specificity is not known.

Primers included in the PCR were 60 Vbeta and 13 Jbeta primers. Assay used: immunoSEQ multiplex PCR; TCRdb lists only in-frame clones, some missing. In the table there are fewer than 250,000 clones, around 79% of which are singletons. Notes on the study in general: CMV serostatus was the sole immune exposure data available.

This sequence was found in a male donor in good health and CMV-seronegative. Sample: PBMCs. J is TRBJ2-7 and V is TRBV7-9; a weak D match, TRBD2 (5 bases). The CDR3 bases are TGTGCCAGCAGCGGGAGAACTTTATACGAGCAGTACTTC. This gives the protein CASSGRTLYEQYF.